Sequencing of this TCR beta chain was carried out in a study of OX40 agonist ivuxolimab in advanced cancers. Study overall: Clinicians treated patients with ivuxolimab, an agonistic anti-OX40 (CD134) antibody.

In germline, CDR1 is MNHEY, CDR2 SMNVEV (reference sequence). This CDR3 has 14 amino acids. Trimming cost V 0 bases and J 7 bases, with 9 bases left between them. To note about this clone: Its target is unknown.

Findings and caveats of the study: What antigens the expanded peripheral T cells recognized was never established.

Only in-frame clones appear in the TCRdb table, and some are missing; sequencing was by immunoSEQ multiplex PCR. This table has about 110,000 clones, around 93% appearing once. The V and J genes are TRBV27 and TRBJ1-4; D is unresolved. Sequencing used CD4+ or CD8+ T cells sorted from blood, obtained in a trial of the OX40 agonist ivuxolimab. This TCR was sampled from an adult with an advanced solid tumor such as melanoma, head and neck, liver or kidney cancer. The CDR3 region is CASSLSRVSEKLFF. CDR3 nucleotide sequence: TGTGCCAGCAGTTTATCGAGAGTCAGTGAAAAACTGTTTTTT.